The entry that follows covers one TCR beta chain sequence. The antigen remains undetermined. The data belong to a study of CD8+ T cells in alopecia areata. The treatment here: oral pan-JAK inhibitor, 5-10 mg twice daily. Following RNA extraction, reverse transcription yielded cDNA that acted as the sequencing template. The table came from immunoSEQ multiplex PCR; TCRdb's copy has only in-frame clones and leaves some out. This sample yields 75,000 to 100,000 clones, of which approximately 70% are seen a single time; 15% to 20% belongs to the top ten. Trimming removed 4 bases at V and 7 bases at J, with 6 bases between. The germline gives CDR1 SGHDT, CDR2 YYEEEE. There are 11 residues in the CDR3. Study observations and caveats: Normal skin contains resident alphabeta T cells, and these are also sequenced in scalp samples.

The source material was CD8+ T cells sorted from blood, sampled between weeks 44 and 45, from a patient treated with tofacitinib. The V and J genes are TRBV5-6 and TRBJ2-1; unclear D gene. The sequence derives from a human donor with alopecia areata. CDR3 nucleotide sequence: TGTGCCAGCAGCCAAGGAAATGAGCAGTTCTTC. It specifies CASSQGNEQFF.